This T cell receptor beta chain was identified during a study of blood T cell repertoires in COVID-19. Study overall: What the recovered Cohort 3 donors had was two negative PCRs, clearance, or symptom resolution.

The germline V gene has CDR1 KGHSH and CDR2 LQKENI. This CDR3 contains 15 residues. Trimming stripped 2 bases from V and 1 base from J, with 11 bases between. Sequencing used immunoSEQ multiplex PCR; TCRdb keeps in-frame clones, though not all of them. The sample shows under 150,000 clones, under 90% of them seen only once. Only one count was recorded for this clone. Clinical histories supplied by participants themselves formed the basis of cohort assignment. The V and J genes are TRBV18 and TRBJ1-1, with D maybe TRBD1 (6 bases). Sequencing used PBMCs or T cells enriched from blood (not recorded which). The TCR was taken from a man aged 50 or older in a cohort exposed to, infected with or recovered from COVID-19 (not recorded which). The CDR3 bases are TGTGCCAGCTCACCAACAGGGTTAGGGAACACTGAAGCTTTCTTT. Amino acids: CASSPTGLGNTEAFF.